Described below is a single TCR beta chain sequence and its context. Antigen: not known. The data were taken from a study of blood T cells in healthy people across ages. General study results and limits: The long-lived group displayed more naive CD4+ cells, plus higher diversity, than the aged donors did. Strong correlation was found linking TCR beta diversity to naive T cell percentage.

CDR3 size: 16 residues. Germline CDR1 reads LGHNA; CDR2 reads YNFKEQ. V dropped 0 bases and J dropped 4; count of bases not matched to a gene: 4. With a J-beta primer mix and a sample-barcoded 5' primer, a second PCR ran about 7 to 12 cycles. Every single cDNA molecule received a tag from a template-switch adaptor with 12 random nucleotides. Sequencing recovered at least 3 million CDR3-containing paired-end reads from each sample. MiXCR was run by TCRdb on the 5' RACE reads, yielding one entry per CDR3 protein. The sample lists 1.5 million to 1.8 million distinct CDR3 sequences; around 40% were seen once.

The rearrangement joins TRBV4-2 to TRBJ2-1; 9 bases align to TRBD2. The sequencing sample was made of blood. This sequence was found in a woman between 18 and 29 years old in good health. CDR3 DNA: TGTGCCAGCAGCCAAGAGCCTAGCGGGACTTACAATGAGCAGTTCTTC. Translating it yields CASSQEPSGTYNEQFF.